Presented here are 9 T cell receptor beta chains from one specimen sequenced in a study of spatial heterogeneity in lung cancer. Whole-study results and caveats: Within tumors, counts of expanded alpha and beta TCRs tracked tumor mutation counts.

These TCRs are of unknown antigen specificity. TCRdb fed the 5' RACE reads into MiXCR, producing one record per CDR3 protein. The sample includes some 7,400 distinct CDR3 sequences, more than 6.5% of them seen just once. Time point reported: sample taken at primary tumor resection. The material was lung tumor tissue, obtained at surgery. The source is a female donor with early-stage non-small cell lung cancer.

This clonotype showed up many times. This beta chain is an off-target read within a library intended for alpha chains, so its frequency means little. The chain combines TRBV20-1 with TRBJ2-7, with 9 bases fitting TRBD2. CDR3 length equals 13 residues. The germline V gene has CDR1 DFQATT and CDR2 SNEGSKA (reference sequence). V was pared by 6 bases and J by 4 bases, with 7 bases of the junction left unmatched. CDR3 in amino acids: CSADVAGGYEQYF. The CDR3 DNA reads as TGCAGTGCCGATGTTGCGGGAGGGTACGAGCAGTACTTC.

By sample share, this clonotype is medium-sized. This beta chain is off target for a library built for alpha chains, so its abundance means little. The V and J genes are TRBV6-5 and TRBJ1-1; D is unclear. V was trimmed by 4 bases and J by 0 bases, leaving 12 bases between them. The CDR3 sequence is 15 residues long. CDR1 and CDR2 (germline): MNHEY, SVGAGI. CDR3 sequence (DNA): TGTGCCAGCAGTTCCGGACGTACGATGAACACTGAAGCTTTCTTT. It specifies CASSSGRTMNTEAFF.

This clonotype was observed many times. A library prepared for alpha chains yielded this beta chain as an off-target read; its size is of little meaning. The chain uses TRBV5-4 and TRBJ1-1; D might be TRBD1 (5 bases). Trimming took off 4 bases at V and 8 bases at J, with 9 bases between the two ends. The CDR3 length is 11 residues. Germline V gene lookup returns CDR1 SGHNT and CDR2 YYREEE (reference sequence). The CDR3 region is CASSRGREAFF. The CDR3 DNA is TGTGCCAGCAGCCGGGGGAGGGAAGCTTTCTTT.

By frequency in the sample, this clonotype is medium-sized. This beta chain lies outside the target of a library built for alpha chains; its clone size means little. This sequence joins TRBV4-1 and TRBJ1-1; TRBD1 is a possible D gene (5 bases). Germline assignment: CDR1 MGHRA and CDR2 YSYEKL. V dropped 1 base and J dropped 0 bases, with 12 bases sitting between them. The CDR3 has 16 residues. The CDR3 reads CASSQVGQGLNTEAFF. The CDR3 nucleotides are TGCGCCAGCAGCCAAGTTGGTCAGGGTTTGAACACTGAAGCTTTCTTT.

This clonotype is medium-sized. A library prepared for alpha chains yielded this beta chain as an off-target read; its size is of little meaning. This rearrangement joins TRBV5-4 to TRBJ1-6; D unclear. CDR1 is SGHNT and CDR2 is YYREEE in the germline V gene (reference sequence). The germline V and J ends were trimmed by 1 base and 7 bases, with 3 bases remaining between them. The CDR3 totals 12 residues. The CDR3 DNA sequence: TGTGCCAGCAGCTTGAAGAATTCACCCCTCCACTTT. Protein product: CASSLKNSPLHF.

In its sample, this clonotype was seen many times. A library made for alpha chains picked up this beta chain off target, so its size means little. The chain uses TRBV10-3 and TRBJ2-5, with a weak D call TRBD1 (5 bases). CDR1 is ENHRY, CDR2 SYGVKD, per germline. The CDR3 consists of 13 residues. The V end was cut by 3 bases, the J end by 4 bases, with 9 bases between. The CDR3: CAISERGPETQYF. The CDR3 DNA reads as TGTGCCATCAGTGAAAGGGGCCCAGAGACCCAGTACTTC.

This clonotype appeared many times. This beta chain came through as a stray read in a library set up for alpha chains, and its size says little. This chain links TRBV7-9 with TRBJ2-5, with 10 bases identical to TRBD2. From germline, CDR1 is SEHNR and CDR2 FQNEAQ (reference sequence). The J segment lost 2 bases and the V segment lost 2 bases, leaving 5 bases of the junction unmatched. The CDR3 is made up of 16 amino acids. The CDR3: CASSLRGLAIQETQYF. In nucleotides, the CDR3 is TGTGCCAGCAGCTTAAGGGGACTAGCGATTCAAGAGACCCAGTACTTC.

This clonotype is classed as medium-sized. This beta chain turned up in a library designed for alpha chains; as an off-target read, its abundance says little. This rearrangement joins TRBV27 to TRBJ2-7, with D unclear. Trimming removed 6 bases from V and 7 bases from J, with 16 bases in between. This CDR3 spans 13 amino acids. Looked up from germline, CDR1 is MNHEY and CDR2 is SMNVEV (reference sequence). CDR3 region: CASRRRMNGEQYF. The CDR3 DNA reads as TGTGCCAGCAGGAGGCGGATGAATGGAGAGCAGTACTTC.

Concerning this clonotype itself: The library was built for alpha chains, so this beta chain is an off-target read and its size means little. The CDR3 DNA reads as TGCGCCAGCAGCTGGGGACTAGGCTACAATGAGCAGTTCTTC. This codes for CASSWGLGYNEQFF. This chain links TRBV5-1 with TRBJ2-1; 8 nucleotides align to TRBD2. V lost 3 bases and J lost 3; bases outside the gene matches: 2. Germline V lookup: CDR1 SGHRS, CDR2 YFSETQ. There are 14 residues in the CDR3. Full variable domain (outside the CDR3, taken from reference TRBV5-1 and TRBJ2-1): KAGVTQTPRYLIKTRGQQVTLSCSPISGHRSVSWYQQTPGQGLQFLFEYFSETQRNKGNFPGRFSGRQFSNSRSEMNVSTLELGDSALYLCASSWGLGYNEQFFGPGTRLTVL.